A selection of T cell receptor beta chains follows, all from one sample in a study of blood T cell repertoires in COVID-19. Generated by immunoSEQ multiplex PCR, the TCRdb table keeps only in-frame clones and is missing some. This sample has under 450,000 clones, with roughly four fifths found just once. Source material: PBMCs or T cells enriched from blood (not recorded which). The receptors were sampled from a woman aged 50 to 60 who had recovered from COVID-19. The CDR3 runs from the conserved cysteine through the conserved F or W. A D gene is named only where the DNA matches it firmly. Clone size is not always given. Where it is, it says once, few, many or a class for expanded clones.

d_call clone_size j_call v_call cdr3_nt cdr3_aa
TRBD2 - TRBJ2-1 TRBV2 TGTGCCAGCAGTTACTCCCCCCTAGCGGGAGTCTACAATGAGCAGTTCTTC CASSYSPLAGVYNEQFF
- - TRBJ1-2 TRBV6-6 TGTGCCAGCAGACCTAGACAGGCCAGCGACTATGGCTACACCTTC CASRPRQASDYGYTF
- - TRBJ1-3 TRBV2 TGTGCCAGCAGTGAACTTCCCCCCGGGAGTGGAAACACCATATATTTT CASSELPPGSGNTIYF
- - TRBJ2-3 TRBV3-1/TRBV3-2 TGTGCCAGCAGCCAGGGACTTTCCCAGATCACAGATACGCAGTATTTT CASSQGLSQITDTQYF
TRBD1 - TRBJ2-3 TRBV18 TGTGCCAGCTCTCCCTCAGGGGGCGGGAGCACAGATACGCAGTATTTT CASSPSGGGSTDTQYF
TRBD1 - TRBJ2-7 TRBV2 TGTGCCAGCAGTGACCGGGACAGGGCCTACGAGCAGTACTTC CASSDRDRAYEQYF
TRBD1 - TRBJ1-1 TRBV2 TGTGCCAGCAGTGCGTTTGCCGACAGGGCGAGGAAAGCTTTCTTT CASSAFADRARKAFF
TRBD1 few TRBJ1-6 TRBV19 TGTGCCAGTAGTATGACAGGGATAAATTCACCCCTCCACTTT CASSMTGINSPLHF
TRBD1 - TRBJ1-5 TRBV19 TGTGCCAGTAGTCCCTTCTACGCGACAGGGGATAGCAATCAGCCCCAGCATTTT CASSPFYATGDSNQPQHF
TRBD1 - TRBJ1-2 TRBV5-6 TGTGCCAGCAGCCCAGAGACAGGGGGCGCGAAAGGCTACACCTTC CASSPETGGAKGYTF
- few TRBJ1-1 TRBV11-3 TGTGCCAGCAGCCCGGGCGGGGCAATGAACACTGAAGCTTTCTTT CASSPGGAMNTEAFF
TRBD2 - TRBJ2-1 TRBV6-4 TGTGCCAGCAGTGCCGGGACTAGCGGGAGCCGCAATGAGCAGTTCTTC CASSAGTSGSRNEQFF
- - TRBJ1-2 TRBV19 TGTGCCAGTAGGGGGGCGGATATCCTAAACTATGGCTACACCTTC CASRGADILNYGYTF
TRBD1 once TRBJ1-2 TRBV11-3 TGTGCCAGCAGCGAGACAGGGTTCGGGGGCTACACCTTC CASSETGFGGYTF
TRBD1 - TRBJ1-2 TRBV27 TGTGCCAGCAGTTTAGCCCCCCCGGGACAGGGCCTCTATGGCTACACCTTC CASSLAPPGQGLYGYTF
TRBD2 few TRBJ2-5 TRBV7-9 TGTGCCAGCAGCTTCCAGCTACTAGCGGGGGTCCAAGAGACCCAGTACTTC CASSFQLLAGVQETQYF
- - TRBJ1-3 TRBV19 TGTGCCAGTAGTATCTTTAACCCCGGGATGGGAACTTCTGGAAACACCATATATTTT CASSIFNPGMGTSGNTIYF
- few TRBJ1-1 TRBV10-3 TGTGCCATCAGTGGTCGGGAAAACACTGAAGCTTTCTTT CAISGRENTEAFF
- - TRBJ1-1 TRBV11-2 TGTGCCAGCAGCTTAGTCAGGGCGCCTGAAGCTTTCTTT CASSLVRAPEAFF
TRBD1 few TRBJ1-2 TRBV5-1 TGCGCCAGCAGCCAGGGACAGGGCGGGGGTGGCTACACCTTC CASSQGQGGGGYTF
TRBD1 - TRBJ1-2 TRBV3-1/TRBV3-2 TGTGCCAGCAGCCAACCCGGGACAGGGGTGTGGGGCTACACCTTC CASSQPGTGVWGYTF
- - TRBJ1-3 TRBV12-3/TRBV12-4 TGTGCCAGCAGTTTTGGCCCCGGAAACACCATATATTTT CASSFGPGNTIYF
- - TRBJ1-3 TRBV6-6 TGTGCCAGCAGTCCGTACTCTGGAAACACCATATATTTT CASSPYSGNTIYF
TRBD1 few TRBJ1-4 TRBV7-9 TGTGCCAGCACCGACAGGGGCCTTAGCGAAAAACTGTTTTTT CASTDRGLSEKLFF
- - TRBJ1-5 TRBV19 TGTGCCAGTAGTATCTCTCGGGATCAGCCCCAGCATTTT CASSISRDQPQHF
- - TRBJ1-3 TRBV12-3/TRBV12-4 TGTGCCACCTCCAGAATCTCTGGAAACACCATATATTTT CATSRISGNTIYF
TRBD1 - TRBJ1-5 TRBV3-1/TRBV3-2 TGTGCCAGCAGCCACCGGGACAGAGATCAGCCCCAGCATTTT CASSHRDRDQPQHF
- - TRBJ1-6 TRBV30 TGTGCCTGGAGTCCAGGGACCTATAATTCACCCCTCCACTTT CAWSPGTYNSPLHF
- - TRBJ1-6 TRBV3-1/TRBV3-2 TGTGCCAGCAAGGAGAGCCCAGTTAATTCACCCCTCCACTTT CASKESPVNSPLHF